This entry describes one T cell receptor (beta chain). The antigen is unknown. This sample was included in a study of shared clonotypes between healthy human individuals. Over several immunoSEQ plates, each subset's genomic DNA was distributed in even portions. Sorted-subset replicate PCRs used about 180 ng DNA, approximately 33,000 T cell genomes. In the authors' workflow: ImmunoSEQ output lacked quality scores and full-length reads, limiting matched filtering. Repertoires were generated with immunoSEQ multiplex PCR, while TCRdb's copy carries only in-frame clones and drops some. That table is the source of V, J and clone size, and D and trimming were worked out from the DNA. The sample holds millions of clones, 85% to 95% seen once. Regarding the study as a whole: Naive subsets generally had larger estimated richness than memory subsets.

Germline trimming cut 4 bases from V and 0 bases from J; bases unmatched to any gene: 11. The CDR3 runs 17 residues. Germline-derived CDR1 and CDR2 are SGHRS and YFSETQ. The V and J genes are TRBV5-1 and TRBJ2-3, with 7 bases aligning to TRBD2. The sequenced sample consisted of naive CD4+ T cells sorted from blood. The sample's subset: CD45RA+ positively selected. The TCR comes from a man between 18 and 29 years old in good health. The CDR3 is CASSIFDQRGSTDTQYF. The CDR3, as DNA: TGCGCCAGCAGCATTTTCGACCAGCGGGGTAGCACAGATACGCAGTATTTT.